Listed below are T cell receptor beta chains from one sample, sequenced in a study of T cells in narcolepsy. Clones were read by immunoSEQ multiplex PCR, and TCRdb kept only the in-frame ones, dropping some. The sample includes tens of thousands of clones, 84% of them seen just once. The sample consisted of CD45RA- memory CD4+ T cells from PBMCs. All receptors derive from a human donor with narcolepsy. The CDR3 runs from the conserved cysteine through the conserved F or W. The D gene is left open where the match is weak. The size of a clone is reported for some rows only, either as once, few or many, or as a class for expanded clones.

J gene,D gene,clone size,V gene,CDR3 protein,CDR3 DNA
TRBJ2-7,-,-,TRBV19,CASSIRTAGEQYF,TGTGCCAGTAGTATAAGGACAGCGGGGGAGCAGTACTTC
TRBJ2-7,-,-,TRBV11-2,CASRGGGRRAYEQYF,TGTGCCAGCAGGGGGGGAGGACGTAGAGCCTACGAGCAGTACTTC
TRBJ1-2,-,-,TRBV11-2,CASSPMGGGTYGYTF,TGTGCCAGCAGCCCGATGGGCGGAGGGACCTATGGCTACACCTTC
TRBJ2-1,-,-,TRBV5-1,CASSLDGITYNEQFF,TGCGCCAGCAGCTTGGATGGTATTACCTACAATGAGCAGTTCTTC
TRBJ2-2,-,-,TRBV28,CASSLRGARLYTGELFF,TGTGCCAGCAGTTTAAGAGGGGCCAGACTTTACACCGGGGAGCTGTTTTTT
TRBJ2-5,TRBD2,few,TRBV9,CASSVATGRLASNQETQYF,TGTGCCAGCAGCGTAGCTACGGGGAGACTAGCGAGCAACCAAGAGACCCAGTACTTC
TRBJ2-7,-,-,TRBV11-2,CASSLERTAMTYEQYF,TGTGCCAGCAGCTTAGAGCGGACAGCGATGACCTACGAGCAGTACTTC
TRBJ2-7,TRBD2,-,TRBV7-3,CASSRGGTSGYEQYF,TGTGCCAGCAGCCGCGGGGGGACTAGCGGCTACGAGCAGTACTTC
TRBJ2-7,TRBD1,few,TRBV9,CASSLHDIGTGYEQYF,TGTGCCAGCAGCCTCCACGATATAGGGACAGGATACGAGCAGTACTTC
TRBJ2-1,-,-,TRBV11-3,CASSFDGLHNEQFF,TGTGCCAGCAGCTTTGACGGTCTCCACAATGAGCAGTTCTTC
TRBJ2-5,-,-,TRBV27,CASSRTGLETQYF,TGTGCCAGCAGCCGGACTGGCCTAGAGACCCAGTACTTC
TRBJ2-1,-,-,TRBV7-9,CASSFSILRSNEQFF,TGTGCCAGCAGCTTTTCAATACTTAGATCCAATGAGCAGTTCTTC
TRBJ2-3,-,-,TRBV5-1,CASLPGVTTDTQYF,TGCGCCAGCCTACCAGGGGTCACCACAGATACGCAGTATTTT
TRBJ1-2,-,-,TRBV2,CASSEDRVGYTF,TGTGCCAGCAGTGAAGACAGGGTTGGCTACACCTTC
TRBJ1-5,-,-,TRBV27,CASWRAANNQPQHF,TGTGCCAGTTGGAGGGCAGCAAACAATCAGCCCCAGCATTTT
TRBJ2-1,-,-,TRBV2,CASSVGVNEQFF,TGTGCCAGCAGTGTTGGGGTCAATGAGCAGTTCTTC
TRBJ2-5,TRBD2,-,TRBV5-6,CASSLGLAGQETQYF,TGTGCCAGCAGCTTGGGGCTAGCGGGGCAAGAGACCCAGTACTTC
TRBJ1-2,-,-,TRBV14,CASSQDIIGLNTF,TGTGCCAGCAGCCAAGATATCATAGGACTTAACACCTTC
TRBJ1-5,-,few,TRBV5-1,CASSADGASNQPQHF,TGCGCCAGCAGCGCCGACGGAGCGAGCAATCAGCCCCAGCATTTT
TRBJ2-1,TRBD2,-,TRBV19,CASSLQLAGGNEQFF,TGTGCCAGTAGTCTCCAACTAGCGGGAGGGAATGAGCAGTTCTTC
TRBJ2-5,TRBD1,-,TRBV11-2,CASSFRDRGIQQYF,TGTGCCAGCAGCTTCCGGGACAGGGGCATTCAGCAGTACTTC
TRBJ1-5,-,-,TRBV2,CASSASLTGEMIGQPQHF,TGTGCCAGCAGTGCCAGCCTTACGGGGGAAATGATAGGTCAGCCCCAGCATTTT
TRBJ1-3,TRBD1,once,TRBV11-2,CASSLRPDRYSGNTIYF,TGTGCCAGCAGCTTACGGCCGGACAGGTACTCTGGAAACACCATATATTTT
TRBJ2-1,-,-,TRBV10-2,CASSESLGEQFF,TGCGCCAGCAGTGAGTCGCTAGGTGAGCAGTTCTTC
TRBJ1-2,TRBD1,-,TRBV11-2,CASPGTGNGYTF,TGTGCCAGTCCCGGGACAGGGAACGGCTACACCTTC
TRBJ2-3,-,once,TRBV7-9,CASSWGERGTDTQYF,TGTGCCAGCAGCTGGGGAGAGAGGGGCACAGATACGCAGTATTTT
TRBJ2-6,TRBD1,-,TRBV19,CASSRSPTGITSGANVLTF,TGTGCCAGTAGTAGATCCCCGACAGGGATTACCTCTGGGGCCAACGTCCTGACTTTC
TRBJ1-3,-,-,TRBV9,CASSVSSGNTIYF,TGTGCCAGCAGCGTATCCTCTGGAAACACCATATATTTT
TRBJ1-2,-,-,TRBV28,CASTTPGQYGYTF,TGTGCCAGCACCACCCCCGGGCAGTATGGCTACACCTTC
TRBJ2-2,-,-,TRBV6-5,CASMRGTTGELFF,TGTGCCAGCATGAGAGGGACCACCGGGGAGCTGTTTTTT
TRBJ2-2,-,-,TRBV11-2,CASSLGRDTGELFF,TGTGCCAGCAGCTTAGGACGGGACACCGGGGAGCTGTTTTTT
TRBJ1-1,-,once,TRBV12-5,CASGLGSGTEAFF,TGTGCTAGTGGTTTGGGGTCGGGCACTGAAGCTTTCTTT
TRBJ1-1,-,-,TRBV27,CASSLTGAETFF,TGTGCCAGCAGTTTGACGGGGGCCGAGACTTTCTTT
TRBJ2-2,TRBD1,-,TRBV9,CASSVVGTATGELFF,TGTGCCAGCAGCGTAGTTGGGACAGCCACCGGGGAGCTGTTTTTT
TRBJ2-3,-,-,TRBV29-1,CSVLYPADTQYF,TGCAGCGTCCTATATCCGGCAGATACGCAGTATTTT
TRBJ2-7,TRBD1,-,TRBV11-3,CASSLDRGQGASYEQYF,TGTGCCAGCAGCTTAGATAGGGGGCAGGGGGCTTCCTACGAGCAGTACTTC
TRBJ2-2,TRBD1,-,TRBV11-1,CASSWNRGNTGELFF,TGTGCCAGCAGCTGGAACAGGGGGAACACCGGGGAGCTGTTTTTT
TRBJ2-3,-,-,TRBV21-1,CASSKDPTVDQITDTQYF,TGTGCCAGCAGCAAAGACCCCACGGTGGACCAGATCACAGATACGCAGTATTTT